The 18 T cell receptor beta chains given below trace back to one sample, sequenced in a study of CD8+ T cells in alopecia areata. Treatment denoted: oral pan-JAK inhibitor, 5-10 mg twice daily. cDNA prepared by RNA extraction and subsequent reverse transcription served as the template for sequencing. This table comes from immunoSEQ multiplex PCR, and its TCRdb copy is limited to in-frame clones, with some not included. This sample has around 150,000 clones; about three fifths occur once, and the top ten carry roughly 0.91%. Material: CD4+ T cells sorted from blood, obtained at week 4, from a patient treated with tofacitinib. The source is a human donor with alopecia areata.

The chain recombines TRBV6-1 with TRBJ2-5, with D uncertain. The CDR3 length is 11 residues. The germline V gene has CDR1 MNHNS and CDR2 SASEGT. V was shortened by 2 bases and J by 4 bases, with 2 bases between the two germline ends. This CDR3 reads CASSETETQYF. The CDR3 DNA reads TGTGCCAGCAGTGAAACAGAGACCCAGTACTTC.

The CDR3 sequence: CASSYSRQGANYGYTF. In DNA, the CDR3 is TGTGCCAGCAGTTACTCGAGGCAGGGGGCTAACTATGGCTACACCTTC. This sequence joins TRBV6-5 and TRBJ1-2, with 7 positions matching TRBD1. Trimming at V came to 0 bases and at J to 0 bases, leaving 4 bases not matched to a gene. The CDR3 loop spans 16 amino acids. Germline CDR1 is MNHEY and CDR2 is SVGAGI.

This clone came up once. This chain connects TRBV30 to TRBJ1-1; 8 bases agree with TRBD1. The CDR3 extends over 15 amino acids. Germline CDR1 GTSNPN, CDR2 SVGIG (reference sequence). The ends lost 2 bases at V and 1 base at J; junction bases unmatched: 6. CDR3 in amino acids: CAWSLPGTGNTEAFF. The CDR3 DNA sequence: TGTGCCTGGAGTCTACCGGGGACAGGGAACACTGAAGCTTTCTTT.

The V and J genes are TRBV25-1 and TRBJ1-2; D uncertain. Germline V gene lookup returns CDR1 MGHDK and CDR2 SYGVNS. This CDR3 has 12 residues. V dropped 2 bases and J dropped 8 bases, with 9 bases sitting between them. CDR3 nucleotide sequence: TGTGCCAGCAGTGAACCTGGGAGAGGCTACACCTTC. This codes for CASSEPGRGYTF.

The rearrangement uses TRBV15 and TRBJ2-3; D might be TRBD1 (5 bases). The CDR3 is made up of 15 amino acids. CDR1 LNHNV and CDR2 YYDKDF come from the germline V gene (reference sequence). V lost 0 bases to trimming and J lost 4 bases, with 11 bases between them. CDR3 residues: CATSRDSGSADTQYF. The CDR3 nucleotides read TGTGCCACCAGCAGAGATTCAGGGTCAGCAGATACGCAGTATTTT.

This chain connects TRBV27 to TRBJ2-7, with D hard to call. V dropped 1 base and J dropped 5 bases, with 12 bases sitting between them. This CDR3 has 14 amino acids. CDR1 MNHEY and CDR2 SMNVEV come from the germline V gene (reference sequence). CDR3 nucleotides: TGTGCCAGCAGTTTATATCACCCGGCCAACGAGCAGTACTTC. This encodes CASSLYHPANEQYF.

The chain recombines TRBV30 with TRBJ1-1; D is undetermined. Germline CDR1 is GTSNPN and CDR2 is SVGIG (reference sequence). The CDR3 has 12 residues. V lost 2 bases, J lost 6 bases, and 10 bases lay in between. The CDR3 sequence: CAWSRDKAEAFF. In DNA, the CDR3 is TGTGCCTGGAGTAGGGATAAGGCTGAAGCTTTCTTT.

The chain combines TRBV15 with TRBJ2-7, with D hard to call. V was trimmed by 1 base and J by 4 bases, leaving 11 bases between them. The CDR3 length is 14 residues. Germline V gives CDR1 LNHNV, CDR2 YYDKDF (reference sequence). The CDR3 DNA reads as TGTGCCACCAGCAGAGCACGGGTAGGGTACGAGCAGTACTTC. Translating gives CATSRARVGYEQYF. Supplemented by reference TRBV15 and TRBJ2-7, the full variable domain reads DAMVIQNPRYQVTQFGKPVTLSCSQTLNHNVMYWYQQKSSQAPKLLFHYYDKDFNNEADTPDNFQSRRPNTSFCFLDIRSPGLGDTAMYLCATSRARVGYEQYFGPGTRLTVT.

The rearrangement joins TRBV30 to TRBJ1-3, with D unclear. The CDR3 extends over 14 amino acids. Germline V lookup: CDR1 GTSNPN, CDR2 SVGIG (reference sequence). V gave up 1 base and J gave up 2 bases, with 9 bases separating them. The CDR3 sequence is CAWSGKAAGNTIYF. CDR3 nucleotides: TGTGCCTGGAGTGGAAAGGCCGCTGGAAACACCATATATTTT.

This chain joins TRBV5-4 and TRBJ2-1; 11 bases fit TRBD2. The CDR3 spans 17 residues. Germline V gene data show CDR1 as SGHNT and CDR2 as YYREEE (reference sequence). Germline trimming cut 4 bases from V and 2 bases from J; bases unmatched to any gene: 8. CDR3 nucleotides: TGTGCCAGCAGCCCAAAGACTAGCGGGGCAGCCTACAATGAGCAGTTCTTC. It encodes CASSPKTSGAAYNEQFF.

The rearrangement links TRBV6-1 to TRBJ2-1; the match to TRBD1 covers 8 bases. The germline gives CDR1 MNHNS, CDR2 SASEGT. Trimming removed 8 bases from V and 7 bases from J; junction bases left unmatched: 1. The CDR3 sequence is 11 residues long. CDR3 sequence reads: CASGQGNEQFF. In DNA form, the CDR3 reads TGTGCCAGCGGACAGGGAAATGAGCAGTTCTTC.

This clone was found a few times. V gene TRBV27 combines with J gene TRBJ1-6; 7 bases match TRBD1. The CDR3 has 16 residues. From germline, CDR1 is MNHEY and CDR2 SMNVEV (reference sequence). J gave up 5 bases and V 8 bases, and 12 bases lay outside the gene matches. The CDR3 loop reads CASARTGERDNSPLHF. CDR3 nucleotide sequence: TGTGCCAGCGCCCGCACAGGGGAGAGGGATAATTCACCCCTCCACTTT.

The chain combines TRBV29-1 with TRBJ2-4; D might be TRBD2 (6 bases). Germline CDR1 reads SQVTM; CDR2 reads ANQGSEA. There are 14 residues in the CDR3. Trimming cost V 6 bases and J 0 bases, with 12 bases left between them. CDR3 loop: CSVGTGLAKNIQYF. CDR3 sequence (DNA): TGCAGCGTGGGGACGGGACTAGCCAAAAACATTCAGTACTTC.

The chain has TRBV30 and TRBJ1-1, with D possibly matching TRBD1 (5 bases). From germline, CDR1 is GTSNPN and CDR2 SVGIG (reference sequence). The CDR3 has 11 amino acids. V was shortened by 7 bases and J by 1 base, with 7 bases between the two germline ends. The CDR3 nucleotides read TGTGCCTATCAGGGGAACACTGAAGCTTTCTTT. This translates into CAYQGNTEAFF.

This clone was picked up one time. The V gene is TRBV6-5, the J gene TRBJ1-6; D uncertain. V was clipped by 5 bases and J by 7 bases, with 9 bases between them. Per germline, CDR1 MNHEY and CDR2 SVGAGI. The CDR3 has 13 amino acids. The CDR3, as DNA: TGTGCCAGCAGTGAAGTTGAGAATTCACCCCTCCACTTT. This codes for CASSEVENSPLHF.

The chain has TRBV29-1 and TRBJ2-3; 8 bases fit TRBD1. The CDR3 runs to 13 residues. Trimming removed 3 bases from V and 4 bases from J; junction bases left unmatched: 3. The germline gives CDR1 SQVTM, CDR2 ANQGSEA. DNA for the CDR3: TGCAGCGTTGAGGGGACAGGAGCAGATACGCAGTATTTT. Protein product: CSVEGTGADTQYF.

The chain has TRBV13 and TRBJ1-1, with 8 positions matching TRBD1. This CDR3 is built from 13 residues. Per the germline V gene, CDR1 is PRHDT and CDR2 is FYEKMQ (reference sequence). Trimming removed 5 bases from V and 6 bases from J; junction bases left unmatched: 5. The CDR3 spells CASSLTGGAEAFF. The CDR3 DNA sequence: TGTGCCAGCAGCCTAACAGGGGGAGCTGAAGCTTTCTTT.

The V gene is TRBV30, the J gene TRBJ2-7; 7 bases align to TRBD1. There are 14 residues in the CDR3. Trimming cost V 8 bases and J 0 bases; bases outside gene matches: 10. Germline loops: CDR1 GTSNPN, CDR2 SVGIG (reference sequence). The CDR3 protein is CAAPSDRSSYEQYF. As DNA, the CDR3 is TGTGCCGCCCCCTCGGACAGGAGCTCCTACGAGCAGTACTTC.